A selection of T cell receptor beta chains follows, all from one sample in a study of cytomegalovirus exposure and HLA in healthy donors. TCRdb keeps only in-frame clones here, not all; method: immunoSEQ multiplex PCR. This sample carries under 150,000 clones, 80% of them seen once, and the ten largest clones take around 2.5%. Sequencing used PBMCs. The receptors were gathered from a man in his thirties or forties in good health and CMV-seronegative. Both conserved end residues are part of each CDR3. The D gene is left open where the match is weak. A row's size may be missing; if present it is once, few, many or a size class.

CDR3 protein: CASSQDGSGRTNEKLFF
CDR3 DNA: TGCGCCAGCAGCCAAGATGGATCAGGGCGAACTAATGAAAAACTGTTTTTT
D gene: NA
V gene: TRBV4-3
J gene: TRBJ1-4
clone size: NA

CDR3 protein: CASSLSRTSGTDTQYF
CDR3 DNA: TGTGCCAGCAGTTTATCAAGGACTAGCGGCACAGATACGCAGTATTTT
D gene: TRBD2
V gene: TRBV27
J gene: TRBJ2-3
clone size: once

CDR3 protein: CASSPATGSDYGYTF
CDR3 DNA: TGCGCCAGCAGCCCAGCGACAGGGAGTGACTATGGCTACACCTTC
D gene: TRBD1
V gene: TRBV4-1
J gene: TRBJ1-2
clone size: NA

CDR3 protein: CASSFVGDNQPQHF
CDR3 DNA: TGTGCCAGCAGCTTTGTAGGGGACAATCAGCCCCAGCATTTT
D gene: NA
V gene: TRBV7-9
J gene: TRBJ1-5
clone size: once

CDR3 protein: CASSLAGLAGGYGDEQFF
CDR3 DNA: TGTGCCAGCAGCTTGGCGGGGCTAGCGGGAGGGTATGGCGATGAGCAGTTCTTC
D gene: TRBD2
V gene: TRBV5-6
J gene: TRBJ2-1
clone size: NA

CDR3 protein: CAITGGASGNTIYF
CDR3 DNA: TGTGCCATCACAGGGGGCGCGTCTGGAAACACCATATATTTT
D gene: TRBD1
V gene: TRBV2
J gene: TRBJ1-3
clone size: NA

CDR3 protein: CASSPPRPEAFF
CDR3 DNA: TGTGCCAGCAGCCCCCCGCGCCCTGAAGCTTTCTTT
D gene: NA
V gene: TRBV13
J gene: TRBJ1-1
clone size: NA

CDR3 protein: CASSSGTSGSYEQYF
CDR3 DNA: TGTGCCAGCAGTTCCGGGACTAGCGGGAGTTACGAGCAGTACTTC
D gene: TRBD2
V gene: TRBV27
J gene: TRBJ2-7
clone size: NA

CDR3 protein: CASARGATDTQYF
CDR3 DNA: TGTGCCAGCGCCAGGGGGGCCACAGATACGCAGTATTTT
D gene: NA
V gene: TRBV27
J gene: TRBJ2-3
clone size: NA

CDR3 protein: CASSSGDTYEQYF
CDR3 DNA: TGTGCCAGCAGTAGCGGGGACACCTACGAGCAGTACTTC
D gene: NA
V gene: TRBV28
J gene: TRBJ2-7
clone size: NA

CDR3 protein: CASSYSHSGNTIYF
CDR3 DNA: TGTGCCAGCAGTTACTCCCACTCTGGAAACACCATATATTTT
D gene: NA
V gene: TRBV6-5
J gene: TRBJ1-3
clone size: NA

CDR3 protein: CSSDRLFSTEAFF
CDR3 DNA: TGCAGCTCGGACAGGTTATTTTCGACTGAAGCTTTCTTT
D gene: TRBD1
V gene: TRBV29-1
J gene: TRBJ1-1
clone size: once

CDR3 protein: CASSDRTGTGNTIYF
CDR3 DNA: TGTGCCAGCAGCGACCGGACAGGGACTGGAAACACCATATATTTT
D gene: TRBD1
V gene: TRBV7-8
J gene: TRBJ1-3
clone size: NA

CDR3 protein: CASSQLAGWGTDTQYF
CDR3 DNA: TGTGCCAGCAGCCAGCTAGCGGGATGGGGCACAGATACGCAGTATTTT
D gene: TRBD2
V gene: TRBV7-8
J gene: TRBJ2-3
clone size: NA

CDR3 protein: CASSFGRPRPQHF
CDR3 DNA: TGTGCCAGCAGCTTCGGCAGGCCGCGGCCCCAGCATTTT
D gene: NA
V gene: TRBV7-9
J gene: TRBJ1-5
clone size: NA

CDR3 protein: CASSSGDRAQLEKLFF
CDR3 DNA: TGCGCCAGCAGCTCAGGGGACAGGGCTCAACTTGAAAAACTGTTTTTT
D gene: TRBD1
V gene: TRBV5-1
J gene: TRBJ1-4
clone size: NA

CDR3 protein: CAISESQPQGDTEAFF
CDR3 DNA: TGTGCCATCAGTGAGTCGCAACCTCAGGGGGACACTGAAGCTTTCTTT
D gene: TRBD1
V gene: TRBV10-3
J gene: TRBJ1-1
clone size: NA

CDR3 protein: CASRGDRGFYSNQPQHF
CDR3 DNA: TGTGCCAGCAGGGGGGACAGGGGCTTTTATAGCAATCAGCCCCAGCATTTT
D gene: TRBD1
V gene: TRBV28
J gene: TRBJ1-5
clone size: NA

CDR3 protein: CASSLGQALYNEQFF
CDR3 DNA: TGTGCCAGTAGTCTGGGACAGGCTCTCTACAATGAGCAGTTCTTC
D gene: TRBD1
V gene: TRBV19
J gene: TRBJ2-1
clone size: NA

CDR3 protein: CASSVEKMVDREQYF
CDR3 DNA: TGTGCCAGCAGCGTAGAGAAAATGGTAGATCGCGAGCAGTACTTC
D gene: NA
V gene: TRBV9
J gene: TRBJ2-7
clone size: few

CDR3 protein: CASSFETGGTGELFF
CDR3 DNA: TGTGCTAGCAGCTTCGAGACAGGGGGCACCGGGGAGCTGTTTTTT
D gene: TRBD1
V gene: TRBV7-7
J gene: TRBJ2-2
clone size: few

CDR3 protein: CASSYSRVPTYEQYF
CDR3 DNA: TGTGCCAGCAGTTACTCGCGGGTTCCAACCTACGAGCAGTACTTC
D gene: NA
V gene: TRBV6-5
J gene: TRBJ2-7
clone size: NA

CDR3 protein: CATQASPVSYEQYF
CDR3 DNA: TGTGCCACCCAAGCGTCCCCGGTCTCCTACGAGCAGTACTTC
D gene: NA
V gene: TRBV7-9
J gene: TRBJ2-7
clone size: few